Listed here are 23 T cell receptor beta chains from one sample, sequenced in a study of cytomegalovirus exposure and HLA in healthy donors (TCRdb year 2017). Receptors were amplified or captured by the immunoSEQ multiplex PCR assay. For the multiplex PCR, a mixture combining 60 forward primers for TCR Vbeta segments and 13 reverse primers for TCR Jbeta segments was used. Held by TCRdb, this immuneACCESS table contains in-frame sequences only and omits some clones. Under half of the omission traces to an unresolved V gene where checked; the cause of the rest is unknown. The sample yields over 100,000 clones; roughly a tenth were counted once. In total, the top ten clones hold around 5.9% of the sample. Sequencing was done on a sample of PBMCs. The source of these receptors is a man aged 35 to 55 in good health and CMV-seropositive.

This clone was seen a handful of times. The chain couples TRBV27 to TRBJ2-1; the match to TRBD1 covers 8 bases. Germline-derived CDR1 and CDR2 are MNHEY and SMNVEV (reference sequence). CDR3 length: 13 amino acids. The junction had 5 bases not matched to a gene; V was cut back by 3 bases and J by 10 bases. CDR3 sequence reads: CASSFQTGDEQFF. Written as DNA, the CDR3 is TGTGCCAGCAGTTTCCAGACAGGGGACGAGCAGTTCTTC.

The rearrangement links TRBV30 to TRBJ2-7; the match to TRBD2 covers 9 bases. Trimming removed 4 bases from V and 7 bases from J; junction bases left unmatched: 5. Germline V CDR1 and CDR2: GTSNPN, SVGIG (reference sequence). The CDR3 extends over 12 amino acids. The CDR3 nucleotides read TGTGCCTGGAAAAAGCTAGCGGGGGAGCAGTACTTC. It translates to CAWKKLAGEQYF.

There are a few counts of this clone. The chain uses TRBV9 and TRBJ2-2, with 8 bases aligning to TRBD2. V trimming: 3 bases; J trimming: 6 bases; junction bases outside the gene matches: 10. From germline, CDR1 is SGDLS and CDR2 YYNGEE. The CDR3 totals 16 residues. CDR3 region: CASSAPSAGGAGELFF. The CDR3 nucleotides read TGTGCCAGCAGCGCCCCGTCAGCCGGGGGGGCCGGGGAGCTGTTTTTT.

The chain links TRBV6-5 to TRBJ2-5, with D tentatively TRBD1 (6 bases). This CDR3 comprises 12 residues. CDR1 is MNHEY, CDR2 SVGAGI, per germline. Between the trimmed V and J ends, which lost 6 bases and 11 bases, there was a span of 16 bases. In DNA form, the CDR3 reads TGTGCCAGCAGCCTACAGACAGGAGAACAGTACTTC. Translation: CASSLQTGEQYF.

In this sample, this clone turned up a few times. The chain is built from TRBV7-9 and TRBJ2-2, with 7 bases identical to TRBD2. The CDR3 covers 14 residues. The trim removed 2 bases at V and 3 bases at J, leaving 0 bases unmatched. Germline assignment: CDR1 SEHNR and CDR2 FQNEAQ (reference sequence). The CDR3 region is CASSLRGDTGELFF. DNA of the CDR3: TGTGCCAGCAGCTTACGGGGGGACACCGGGGAGCTGTTTTTT.

The chain employs TRBV14 and TRBJ2-3; the match to TRBD1 covers 8 bases. The V gene end was trimmed by 0 bases and the J gene end by 5 bases; junction bases not matched to a gene: 4. The CDR3 runs to 15 residues. Germline loops: CDR1 SGHDN, CDR2 FVKESK. CDR3 sequence (DNA): TGTGCCAGCAGCCAAGAGGACAGGGTTTTAGATACGCAGTATTTT. Amino acids: CASSQEDRVLDTQYF.

This clone has just a few counts. This sample also contains other DNA sequences that code for the same CDR3. V gene TRBV6-1 combines with J gene TRBJ2-7; possibly TRBD1 for D (5 bases). V was cut by 0 bases and J by 6 bases, with 18 bases left in between. This CDR3 is built from 16 residues. The germline V gene has CDR1 MNHNS and CDR2 SASEGT. The CDR3 DNA is TGTGCCAGCAGTGAAGCGGGAAACCCAGGGATCTCCGAGCAGTACTTC. This sequence encodes CASSEAGNPGISEQYF.

The chain couples TRBV5-1 to TRBJ2-1, with 9 bases that match TRBD1. This CDR3 comprises 14 residues. The trim removed 3 bases at V and 5 bases at J, leaving 3 bases unmatched. Germline CDR1 reads SGHRS; CDR2 reads YFSETQ. CDR3 DNA: TGCGCCAGCAGCTCACGGGACAGGGACAATGAGCAGTTCTTC. This gives the protein CASSSRDRDNEQFF.

In DNA form, the CDR3 reads TGTGCCAGCAGCGCAGGGGACAGAAGCCACTTCACAGATACGCAGTATTTT. Translating it yields CASSAGDRSHFTDTQYF. The J gene is TRBJ2-3, the V gene TRBV13, with 7 nucleotides matching TRBD1. The J segment lost 2 bases and the V segment lost 5 bases, leaving 13 bases of the junction unmatched. The CDR3 length is 17 residues. The germline V gene has CDR1 PRHDT and CDR2 FYEKMQ (reference sequence).

This clone was counted at least ten times. The chain uses TRBV4-1 and TRBJ2-7; D might be TRBD1 (6 bases). The V gene lost 0 bases and the J gene lost 0 bases, with 18 bases spanning the gap. CDR1 is MGHRA and CDR2 is YSYEKL in the germline V gene. The CDR3 spans 18 residues. In DNA form, the CDR3 reads TGCGCCAGCAGCCAAGAGGAGACAGGCTGGGGAACCTCCTACGAGCAGTACTTC. This codes for CASSQEETGWGTSYEQYF.

This rearrangement joins TRBV4-2 to TRBJ2-3, with D possibly matching TRBD2 (6 bases). Trimming shortened V by 0 bases and J by 5 bases, and 15 bases separated the two germline ends. CDR1 is LGHNA, CDR2 YNFKEQ, per germline. The CDR3 spans 16 residues. The CDR3 sequence: CASSQESRRAIDTQYF. DNA for the CDR3: TGTGCCAGCAGCCAAGAAAGCAGGAGGGCCATAGATACGCAGTATTTT.

J is TRBJ1-2 and V is TRBV19; the match to TRBD1 covers 10 bases. J gave up 4 bases and V 6 bases, and 8 bases lay outside the gene matches. The CDR3 spans 15 residues. Germline V gene sequence: CDR1 LNHDA, CDR2 SQIVND (reference sequence). The CDR3 DNA is TGTGCCAGTAGCAGCCGGGACAGGGGTGCCTATGGCTACACCTTC. It yields the protein CASSSRDRGAYGYTF.

The gene calls are TRBV28 and TRBJ1-5; D is ambiguous. The CDR3 covers 14 residues. V was pared by 3 bases and J by 5 bases, with 11 bases between. From germline, CDR1 is MDHEN and CDR2 SYDVKM. The CDR3 DNA follows: TGTGCCAGCAGTTTGGTATCTAACGATCAGCCCCAGCATTTT. Its protein product is CASSLVSNDQPQHF.

V and J are TRBV25-1 and TRBJ2-3; weak D call: TRBD2 (7 bases). CDR1 and CDR2 (germline): MGHDK, SYGVNS. The CDR3 runs 16 residues. The V gene lost 4 bases and the J gene lost 0 bases, with 14 bases spanning the gap. CDR3 loop: CASSGVRGASTDTQYF. In nucleotides, the CDR3 is TGTGCCAGCAGTGGAGTCCGGGGGGCGAGCACAGATACGCAGTATTTT. The complete variable domain, with remaining parts taken from reference TRBV25-1 and TRBJ2-3, reads EADIYQTPRYLVIGTGKKITLECSQTMGHDKMYWYQQDPGMELHLIHYSYGVNSTEKGDLSSESTVSRIRTEHFPLTLESARPSHTSQYLCASSGVRGASTDTQYFGPGTRLTVL.

This chain connects TRBV25-1 to TRBJ1-2, with 9 bases lining up with TRBD1. V was clipped by 8 bases and J by 6 bases; unmatched bases: 7. The CDR3 extends over 13 amino acids. Germline V gene lookup returns CDR1 MGHDK and CDR2 SYGVNS. This CDR3 reads CASGDREWDGYTF. The DNA of the CDR3 is TGTGCCAGCGGGGACAGGGAATGGGATGGCTACACCTTC.

This chain links TRBV4-2 with TRBJ2-5; TRBD2 agrees at 9 bases. This CDR3 has 17 amino acids. CDR1 is LGHNA, CDR2 YNFKEQ, per germline. Trimming took 1 base from V and 4 from J; bases not matched to a gene: 10. CDR3 protein: CASSQGAGGPVLETQYF. DNA of the CDR3: TGTGCCAGCAGCCAAGGGGCGGGAGGGCCAGTATTAGAGACCCAGTACTTC.

This chain links TRBV28 with TRBJ2-3; 7 bases align to TRBD2. Germline V gene sequence: CDR1 MDHEN, CDR2 SYDVKM. With V trimmed by 2 bases and J by 3 bases, 5 bases remained unmatched. This CDR3 is built from 15 residues. In DNA form, the CDR3 reads TGTGCCAGCAGTTTAGCGGGAGCGGGGACAGATACGCAGTATTTT. It is translated as CASSLAGAGTDTQYF.

The chain links TRBV10-3 to TRBJ1-5, with 8 nucleotides matching TRBD1. CDR1 is ENHRY, CDR2 SYGVKD, per germline. The CDR3 runs 17 residues. Trimming removed 4 bases from V and 3 bases from J; junction bases left unmatched: 11. The CDR3 coding sequence is TGTGCCATCAGTGGTACCGGGACAGGAATAAACAATCAGCCCCAGCATTTT. As protein: CAISGTGTGINNQPQHF.

This clone has more than one count but fewer than ten. The rearrangement joins TRBV9 to TRBJ2-2; D might be TRBD2 (6 bases). This CDR3 contains 15 residues. Trimming cost V 0 bases and J 5 bases, with 11 bases left between them. Looked up from germline, CDR1 is SGDLS and CDR2 is YYNGEE. The CDR3, as DNA: TGTGCCAGCAGCGTAGGGGTAGCGGAGACCGGGGAGCTGTTTTTT. Protein: CASSVGVAETGELFF. Supplemented by reference TRBV9 and TRBJ2-2, the full variable domain reads DSGVTQTPKHLITATGQRVTLRCSPRSGDLSVYWYQQSLDQGLQFLIQYYNGEERAKGNILERFSAQQFPDLHSELNLSSLELGDSALYFCASSVGVAETGELFFGEGSRLTVL.

V usage is TRBV6-5 and J usage is TRBJ1-1, with 11 bases matching TRBD1. The CDR3 runs 15 residues. Germline trimming cut 8 bases from V and 3 bases from J; bases unmatched to any gene: 8. CDR1 and CDR2 (germline): MNHEY, SVGAGI. This CDR3 is CASAPGQGGDTEAFF. In DNA form, the CDR3 reads TGTGCCAGCGCCCCGGGACAGGGGGGAGACACTGAAGCTTTCTTT.

This clone has a handful of counts. V is TRBV6-6 and J is TRBJ2-1; TRBD2 aligns across 9 bases. The CDR3 has 12 amino acids. V lost 0 bases, J lost 15 bases, and 3 bases stayed unmatched. CDR1 and CDR2 from the germline V gene are MNHNY and SVGAGI (reference sequence). CDR3 coding DNA: TGTGCCAGCAGTTACTCTAGCGGGAGTCGGTTCTTC. It specifies CASSYSSGSRFF.

The chain's CDR3 is CASSESQTAYTEAFF. The DNA of the CDR3 is TGTGCCAGCAGTGAATCCCAGACAGCCTACACTGAAGCTTTCTTT. The chain links TRBV6-1 to TRBJ1-1, with a weak D call TRBD1 (5 bases). CDR1 and CDR2 from the germline V gene are MNHNS and SASEGT. V shed 2 bases and J shed 3 bases, with 13 bases lying between them. The CDR3 contains 15 residues.

CDR3 residues: CASTPGTGGDNEQFF. CDR3 in DNA: TGTGCCAGCACCCCCGGGACAGGGGGGGACAATGAGCAGTTCTTC. The chain recombines TRBV28 with TRBJ2-1, with 11 bases matching TRBD1. Losses at the gene ends were 7 bases for V and 5 bases for J; bases not matched to a gene: 7. The CDR3 contains 15 residues. The germline V gene encodes CDR1 MDHEN and CDR2 SYDVKM. Full variable domain (remainder filled in from reference TRBV28 and TRBJ2-1): DVKVTQSSRYLVKRTGEKVFLECVQDMDHENMFWYRQDPGLGLRLIYFSYDVKMKEKGDIPEGYSVSREKKERFSLILESASTNQTSMYLCASTPGTGGDNEQFFGPGTRLTVL.